The 13 T cell receptor beta chains listed next were all sequenced from one sample in a study of CD8+ T cells in alopecia areata. Specified treatment: oral pan-JAK inhibitor, 5-10 mg twice daily. Extraction of RNA preceded its reverse transcription into cDNA, which served as the sequencing template. Measured with immunoSEQ multiplex PCR; TCRdb has only the in-frame clones, and not every one. Of over 150,000 clones in the sample, approximately 62% were seen once. This specimen was CD4+ T cells sorted from blood, taken at week 24, from a patient treated with tofacitinib. All receptors derive from a human donor with alopecia areata.

The chain combines TRBV4-1 with TRBJ2-5, with D unclear. Germline CDR1 and CDR2: MGHRA and YSYEKL. The CDR3 has 15 amino acids. Trimming removed 0 bases from V and 1 base from J, with 9 bases in between. The CDR3 reads CASSQDHGSQETQYF. DNA for the CDR3: TGCGCCAGCAGCCAAGATCATGGCAGCCAAGAGACCCAGTACTTC.

On this clone: Germline and junction disagree at one end, which may indicate a read error. The chain is built from TRBV11-2 and TRBJ1-6; the D gene is possibly TRBD1 (5 bases). The CDR3 is made up of 14 amino acids. The germline V gene has CDR1 SGHAT and CDR2 FQNNGV. The CDR3 nucleotides are TGTGTCAGCGGCCCAGGGATACAGAATTCACCCCTCCACTTT. It translates to CVSGPGIQNSPLHF. Full variable domain (outside the CDR3, taken from reference TRBV11-2 and TRBJ1-6): EAGVAQSPRYKIIEKRQSVAFWCNPISGHATLYWYQQILGQGPKLLIQFQNNGVVDDSQLPKDRFSAERLKGVDSTLKIQPAKLEDSAVYLCVSGPGIQNSPLHFGNGTRLTVT.

V is TRBV29-1 and J is TRBJ2-7; possible D gene TRBD1, 6 bases. The CDR3 has 16 amino acids. The V gene's germline CDR1 is SQVTM and CDR2 ANQGSEA. V was shortened by 5 bases and J by 3 bases, with 23 bases between the two germline ends. CDR3 in DNA: TGCAGCGTTCGGACCTTACAGGGTTGGGGAAACTACGAGCAGTACTTC. Amino acids: CSVRTLQGWGNYEQYF.

V gene TRBV7-6 combines with J gene TRBJ2-5; maybe TRBD1 (6 bases). Trimming shortened V by 4 bases and J by 3 bases, and 9 bases separated the two germline ends. This CDR3 has 13 residues. Germline V gives CDR1 SGHVS, CDR2 FNYEAQ. The CDR3 here is CASSWGQEETQYF. CDR3 nucleotides: TGTGCCAGCAGCTGGGGGCAAGAAGAGACCCAGTACTTC. Full variable domain (remainder filled in from reference TRBV7-6 and TRBJ2-5): GAGVSQSPRYKVTKRGQDVALRCDPISGHVSLYWYRQALGQGPEFLTYFNYEAQQDKSGLPNDRFSAERPEGSISTLTIQRTEQRDSAMYRCASSWGQEETQYFGPGTRLLVL.

This chain joins TRBV15 and TRBJ1-6; TRBD1 is a possible D gene (5 bases). Trimming left V 0 bases short and J 7 bases short, with 25 bases between. The CDR3 is 20 amino acids. The germline V gene has CDR1 LNHNV and CDR2 YYDKDF (reference sequence). Here the CDR3 reads CATSRELGPSGLAGNSPLHF. CDR3 DNA sequence: TGTGCCACCAGCAGAGAGTTGGGGCCCTCGGGCCTAGCGGGGAATTCACCCCTCCACTTT.

The sample holds a few counts of this clone. The V gene is TRBV11-2, the J gene TRBJ2-4; 7 bases agree with TRBD1. Germline V gene lookup returns CDR1 SGHAT and CDR2 FQNNGV. Unmatched junction bases numbered 12, after V lost 3 bases and J lost 1 base. This CDR3 is 18 amino acids long. CDR3 region: CASSLRQGLYLAKNIQYF. The CDR3 DNA is TGTGCCAGCAGCTTGAGACAGGGATTGTACTTGGCCAAAAACATTCAGTACTTC. Combining the CDR3 with reference TRBV11-2 and TRBJ2-4 gives the whole variable domain EAGVAQSPRYKIIEKRQSVAFWCNPISGHATLYWYQQILGQGPKLLIQFQNNGVVDDSQLPKDRFSAERLKGVDSTLKIQPAKLEDSAVYLCASSLRQGLYLAKNIQYFGAGTRLSVL.

The chain has TRBV30 and TRBJ2-7; D remains unclear. The length of the CDR3 is 11 residues. V lost 0 bases and J 9 bases, leaving 9 bases between the germline ends. Germline V gene lookup returns CDR1 GTSNPN and CDR2 SVGIG (reference sequence). This chain's CDR3 is CAWSVQRGQYF. CDR3 nucleotide sequence: TGTGCCTGGAGTGTACAAAGAGGGCAGTACTTC.

The chain employs TRBV27 and TRBJ1-1; tentative D call: TRBD1 (5 bases). CDR1 is MNHEY and CDR2 is SMNVEV in the germline V gene (reference sequence). The CDR3 spans 12 residues. V shed 10 bases and J shed 5 bases, with 14 bases lying between them. Here the CDR3 reads CATRSGGTEAFF. Here the CDR3 DNA reads TGTGCCACCCGGTCGGGGGGGACTGAAGCTTTCTTT.

The chain employs TRBV7-9 and TRBJ2-7; D uncertain. With 1 base removed from V and 1 base from J, the gap between germline ends came to 8 bases. From germline, CDR1 is SEHNR and CDR2 FQNEAQ (reference sequence). The CDR3 length is 14 residues. The CDR3 loop is CASSLDYASYEQYF. Written as DNA, the CDR3 is TGTGCCAGCAGCTTAGACTACGCATCCTACGAGCAGTACTTC.

This clone was picked up one time. This chain uses TRBV6-5 with TRBJ1-2; the D is unclear. The V end lost 4 bases, the J end lost 8 bases, and 14 bases lay between the germline ends. This CDR3 has 13 amino acids. The germline gives CDR1 MNHEY, CDR2 SVGAGI. DNA of the CDR3: TGTGCCAGCAGTTCAGACCCCGTTGGAGGCTACACCTTC. Its protein is CASSSDPVGGYTF.

A few counts support this clone. The J gene is TRBJ1-4, the V gene TRBV7-9, with 9 nucleotides matching TRBD1. V lost 5 bases, J lost 8 bases, and 18 bases stayed unmatched. Per germline, CDR1 SEHNR and CDR2 FQNEAQ (reference sequence). CDR3 length: 18 residues. The CDR3 DNA sequence: TGTGCCAGCAGCCCGGGGACAGGGCTGGTTAGGTTGGGGGAAAAACTGTTTTTT. This gives the protein CASSPGTGLVRLGEKLFF.

This clone came up a few times. The genes are TRBV7-3 and TRBJ1-3, with D uncertain. CDR3 size: 14 residues. Germline loops: CDR1 SGHTA, CDR2 FQGTGA. Trimming took off 4 bases at V and 3 bases at J, with 10 bases between the two ends. The CDR3 DNA reads as TGTGCCAGCAGCTCTCCCGGGAGTGGAAACACCATATATTTT. As protein: CASSSPGSGNTIYF.

The chain has TRBV30 and TRBJ2-3; 8 bases are a match to TRBD2. CDR3 size: 14 residues. Trimming cost V 3 bases and J 1 base; bases outside gene matches: 3. CDR1 and CDR2 (germline): GTSNPN, SVGIG (reference sequence). CDR3 residues: CAWSISGGTDTQYF. The CDR3 DNA follows: TGTGCCTGGAGCATTAGCGGGGGCACAGATACGCAGTATTTT.